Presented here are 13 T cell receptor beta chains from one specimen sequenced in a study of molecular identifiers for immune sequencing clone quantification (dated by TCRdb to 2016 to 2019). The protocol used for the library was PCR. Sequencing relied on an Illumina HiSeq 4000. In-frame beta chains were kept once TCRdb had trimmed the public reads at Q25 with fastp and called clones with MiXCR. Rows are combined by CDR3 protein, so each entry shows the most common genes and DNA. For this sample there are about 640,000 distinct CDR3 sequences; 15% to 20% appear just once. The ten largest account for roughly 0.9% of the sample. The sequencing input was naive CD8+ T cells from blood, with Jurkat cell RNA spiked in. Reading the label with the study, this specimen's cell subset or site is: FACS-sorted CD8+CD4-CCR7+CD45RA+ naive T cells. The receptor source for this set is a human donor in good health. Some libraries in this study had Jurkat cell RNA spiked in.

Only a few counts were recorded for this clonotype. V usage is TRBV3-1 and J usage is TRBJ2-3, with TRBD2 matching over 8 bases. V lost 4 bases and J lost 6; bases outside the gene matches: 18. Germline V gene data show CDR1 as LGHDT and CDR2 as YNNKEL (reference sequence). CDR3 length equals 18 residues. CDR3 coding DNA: TGTGCCAGCAGCCCTAATCTGGGACTAGTTCCGAAAACGGATACGCAGTATTTT. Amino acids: CASSPNLGLVPKTDTQYF.

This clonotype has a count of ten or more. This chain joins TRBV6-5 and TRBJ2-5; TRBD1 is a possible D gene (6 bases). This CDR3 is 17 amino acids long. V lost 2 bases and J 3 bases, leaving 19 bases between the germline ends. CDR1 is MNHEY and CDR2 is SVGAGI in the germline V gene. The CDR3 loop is CASSYGPGQLGEETQYF. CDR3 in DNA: TGTGCCAGCAGTTACGGTCCGGGACAACTCGGCGAAGAGACCCAGTACTTC.

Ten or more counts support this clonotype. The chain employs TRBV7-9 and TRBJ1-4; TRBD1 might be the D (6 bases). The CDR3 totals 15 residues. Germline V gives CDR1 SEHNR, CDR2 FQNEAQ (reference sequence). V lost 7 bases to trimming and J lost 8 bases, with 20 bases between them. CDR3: CASTTPGARGEKLFF. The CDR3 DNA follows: TGTGCCAGCACCACTCCGGGGGCGAGAGGAGAAAAACTGTTTTTT. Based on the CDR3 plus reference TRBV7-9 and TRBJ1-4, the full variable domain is DTGVSQNPRHKITKRGQNVTFRCDPISEHNRLYWYRQTLGQGPEFLTYFQNEAQLEKSRLLSDRFSAERPKGSFSTLEIQRTEQGDSAMYLCASTTPGARGEKLFFGSGTQLSVL.

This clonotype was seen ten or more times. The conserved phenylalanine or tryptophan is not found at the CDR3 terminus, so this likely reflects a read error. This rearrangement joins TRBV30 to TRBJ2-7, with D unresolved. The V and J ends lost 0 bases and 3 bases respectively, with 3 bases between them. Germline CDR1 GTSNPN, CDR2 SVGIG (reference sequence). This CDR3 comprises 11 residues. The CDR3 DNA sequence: TGTGCCTGGAGTGTTCACTACGAGCAGTACCTC. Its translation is CAWSVHYEQYL.

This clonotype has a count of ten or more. CDR3 amino acids: CASSKRGQVYEQYF. In nucleotides, the CDR3 is TGTGCCAGCAGCAAAAGGGGGCAGGTCTACGAGCAGTACTTC. V is TRBV21-1 and J is TRBJ2-7; the table assigns TRBD1, which was not confirmed against the DNA. TRBV21-1 is a pseudogene. The CDR3 spans 14 residues.

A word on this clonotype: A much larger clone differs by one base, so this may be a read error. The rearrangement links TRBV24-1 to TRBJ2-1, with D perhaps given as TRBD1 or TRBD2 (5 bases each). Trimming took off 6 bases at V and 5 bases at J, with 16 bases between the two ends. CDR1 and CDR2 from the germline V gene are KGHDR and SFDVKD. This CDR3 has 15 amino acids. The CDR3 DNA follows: TGTGCCACCAGTCCAGGTGAGGGACCCAACAATGAGCAGTTCTTC. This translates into CATSPGEGPNNEQFF.

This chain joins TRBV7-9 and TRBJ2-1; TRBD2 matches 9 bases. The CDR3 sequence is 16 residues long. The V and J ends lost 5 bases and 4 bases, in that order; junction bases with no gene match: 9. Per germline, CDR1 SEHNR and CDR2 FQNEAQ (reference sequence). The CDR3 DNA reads TGTGCCAGCAGCCCCGCCCTAGCGGGATCTTACAATGAGCAGTTCTTC. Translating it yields CASSPALAGSYNEQFF. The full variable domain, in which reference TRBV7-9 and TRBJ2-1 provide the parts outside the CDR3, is DTGVSQNPRHKITKRGQNVTFRCDPISEHNRLYWYRQTLGQGPEFLTYFQNEAQLEKSRLLSDRFSAERPKGSFSTLEIQRTEQGDSAMYLCASSPALAGSYNEQFFGPGTRLTVL.

The DNA of the CDR3 is TGCGCCAGCAGCCAACTCTTGACAGGGGGCACTGAAGCTTTCTTT. Translated, it gives CASSQLLTGGTEAFF. The genes are TRBV4-3 and TRBJ1-1; 9 nucleotides match TRBD1. The CDR3 runs 15 residues. V gave up 2 bases and J gave up 4 bases; unmatched junction bases: 5. Germline V gene sequence: CDR1 LGHNA, CDR2 YSLEER.

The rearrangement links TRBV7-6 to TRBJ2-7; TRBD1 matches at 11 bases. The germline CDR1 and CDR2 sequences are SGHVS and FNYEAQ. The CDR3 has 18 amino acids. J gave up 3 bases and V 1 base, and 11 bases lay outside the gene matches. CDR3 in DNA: TGTGCCAGCAGCTTAGGACCGGACGGACAGGGGGCCCTCTACGAGCAGTACTTC. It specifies CASSLGPDGQGALYEQYF. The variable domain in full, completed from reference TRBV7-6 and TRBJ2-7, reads GAGVSQSPRYKVTKRGQDVALRCDPISGHVSLYWYRQALGQGPEFLTYFNYEAQQDKSGLPNDRFSAERPEGSISTLTIQRTEQRDSAMYRCASSLGPDGQGALYEQYFGPGTRLTVT.

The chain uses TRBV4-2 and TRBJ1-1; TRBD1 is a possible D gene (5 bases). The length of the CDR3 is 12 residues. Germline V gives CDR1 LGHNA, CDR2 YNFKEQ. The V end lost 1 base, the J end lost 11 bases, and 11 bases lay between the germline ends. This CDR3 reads CASSQGDLLAFF. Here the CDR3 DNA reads TGTGCCAGCAGCCAAGGGGACCTCCTTGCTTTCTTT.

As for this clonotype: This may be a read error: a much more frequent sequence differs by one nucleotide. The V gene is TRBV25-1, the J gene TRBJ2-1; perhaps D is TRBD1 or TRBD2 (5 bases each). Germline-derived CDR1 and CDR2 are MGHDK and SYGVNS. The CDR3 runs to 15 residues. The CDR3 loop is CAGSVIGGSYNEQFF. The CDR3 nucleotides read TGTGCCGGCAGTGTAATTGGGGGTTCCTACAATGAGCAGTTCTTC.

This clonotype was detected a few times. The CDR3 spells CSAQIRDIYGYTF. CDR3 nucleotide sequence: TGCAGTGCTCAAATCCGGGACATTTATGGCTACACCTTC. The chain joins TRBV20-1 to TRBJ1-2; D is perhaps TRBD1 (6 bases). Germline V gives CDR1 DFQATT, CDR2 SNEGSKA (reference sequence). This CDR3 comprises 13 residues. V gave up 5 bases and J gave up 5 bases, with 15 bases separating them.

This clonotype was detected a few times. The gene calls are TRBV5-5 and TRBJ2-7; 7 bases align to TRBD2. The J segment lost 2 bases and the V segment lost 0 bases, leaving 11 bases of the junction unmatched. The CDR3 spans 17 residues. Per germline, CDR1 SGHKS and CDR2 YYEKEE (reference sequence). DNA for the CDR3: TGTGCCAGCAGCTTGGGCCGCTCAGTGCGGGAGACCTACGAGCAGTACTTC. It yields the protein CASSLGRSVRETYEQYF.